The 20 T cell receptor beta chains given below trace back to one sample, sequenced in a study of shared clonotypes between healthy human individuals. Repertoires were generated with immunoSEQ multiplex PCR, while TCRdb's copy carries only in-frame clones and drops some. This table holds some 2,000,000 clones, approximately 95% found once. The specimen sequenced was naive CD4+ T cells sorted from blood. Noted subset: CD45RA+ positively selected. The receptors originated from a man younger than 35 in good health.

This rearrangement joins TRBV18 to TRBJ2-1; the match to TRBD2 covers 11 bases. The CDR3 runs 15 residues. CDR1 is KGHSH, CDR2 LQKENI, per germline. The V segment lost 2 bases and the J segment 9 bases; nucleotides outside the gene matches: 6. CDR3 in DNA: TGTGCCAGCTCACCAACTAGCGGGAGTTATGGTGAGCAGTTCTTC. This sequence encodes CASSPTSGSYGEQFF.

V and J are TRBV19 and TRBJ1-4; 9 bases are a match to TRBD1. Germline loops: CDR1 LNHDA, CDR2 SQIVND (reference sequence). The trim removed 7 bases at V and 0 bases at J, leaving 21 bases unmatched. The CDR3 loop spans 21 amino acids. The CDR3 DNA follows: TGTGCCAGTATATCGAATGGGCTGATGGGACAGGGCTTTGCAACTAATGAAAAACTGTTTTTT. Protein: CASISNGLMGQGFATNEKLFF.

In this sample, this clone turned up once. The chain has TRBV6-1 and TRBJ2-1; weak D call: TRBD1 (6 bases). This CDR3 has 13 residues. V was cut by 3 bases and J by 8 bases, with 11 bases left in between. Germline loops: CDR1 MNHNS, CDR2 SASEGT. Here the CDR3 reads CASSDTGRDEQFF. CDR3 coding DNA: TGTGCCAGCAGTGATACAGGGCGGGATGAGCAGTTCTTC.

This chain joins TRBV18 and TRBJ2-5, with 11 nucleotides matching TRBD2. The CDR3 extends over 17 amino acids. V lost 4 bases and J lost 2; bases outside the gene matches: 9. Looked up from germline, CDR1 is KGHSH and CDR2 is LQKENI. The CDR3 here is CASSLLILAGAQETQYF. Here the CDR3 DNA reads TGTGCCAGCTCACTACTGATACTAGCGGGGGCGCAAGAGACCCAGTACTTC.

Details on this clone: This sample includes further DNA sequences coding for the same CDR3. This sequence joins TRBV6-1 and TRBJ1-3; D uncertain. Germline V CDR1 and CDR2: MNHNS, SASEGT. V lost 4 bases to trimming and J lost 2 bases, with 9 bases between them. The CDR3 is 14 amino acids. The CDR3 sequence is CASSVGGAGNTIYF. The CDR3 coding sequence is TGTGCCAGCAGTGTTGGTGGTGCTGGAAACACCATATATTTT.

Notes on this clone: Other DNA sequences within the sample encode an identical CDR3. V gene TRBV5-4 combines with J gene TRBJ2-7; 7 nucleotides line up with TRBD2. The trim removed 2 bases at V and 2 bases at J, leaving 4 bases unmatched. Germline loops: CDR1 SGHNT, CDR2 YYREEE (reference sequence). CDR3 length: 14 amino acids. In DNA, the CDR3 is TGTGCCAGCAGCTTAGTGGGAGGGACCTACGAGCAGTACTTC. It codes for CASSLVGGTYEQYF.

The chain is built from TRBV2 and TRBJ2-2; 8 bases align to TRBD2. This CDR3 is 17 amino acids long. The V gene's germline CDR1 is SNHLY and CDR2 FYNNEI. The V gene end was trimmed by 5 bases and the J gene end by 5 bases; junction bases not matched to a gene: 13. The CDR3 sequence is CASSREGSSGPTGELFF. The CDR3 DNA reads TGTGCCAGCAGTCGGGAAGGGTCTAGCGGGCCAACCGGGGAGCTGTTTTTT.

The gene calls are TRBV11-2 and TRBJ1-4; D remains unclear. The V gene lost 5 bases and the J gene lost 14 bases, with 15 bases spanning the gap. This CDR3 spans 12 amino acids. Germline V gene sequence: CDR1 SGHAT, CDR2 FQNNGV. The DNA for the CDR3 is TGTGCCAGCAGCACCGGGGTCGGAGGGCTGTTTTTT. Encoded protein: CASSTGVGGLFF.

The CDR3 nucleotides are TGCGCCAGCAGCCAAGGTACGCACCGAAACACCATATATTTT. This sequence encodes CASSQGTHRNTIYF. This rearrangement joins TRBV4-1 to TRBJ1-3; D not certain. The V gene lost 1 base and the J gene lost 5 bases, with 9 bases spanning the gap. Looked up from germline, CDR1 is MGHRA and CDR2 is YSYEKL. The CDR3 contains 14 residues.

The chain joins TRBV18 to TRBJ1-2; 7 nucleotides align to TRBD1. V was clipped by 2 bases and J by 8 bases; unmatched bases: 5. CDR1 and CDR2 from the germline V gene are KGHSH and LQKENI. This CDR3 region has 13 residues. The CDR3: CASSPGQVWGYTF. The CDR3, as DNA: TGTGCCAGCTCACCAGGACAGGTCTGGGGCTACACCTTC.

The V call is TRBV7-9, the J call TRBJ1-1; no reliable D call. Trimming shortened V by 4 bases and J by 3 bases, and 9 bases separated the two germline ends. The CDR3 contains 13 residues. Looked up from germline, CDR1 is SEHNR and CDR2 is FQNEAQ (reference sequence). CDR3: CASSSTGHTEAFF. As DNA, the CDR3 is TGTGCCAGCAGCTCCACTGGGCACACTGAAGCTTTCTTT.

This clone was recorded only once. The rearrangement links TRBV18 to TRBJ1-1, with D perhaps TRBD1 (5 bases). V lost 6 bases, J lost 6 bases, and 11 bases lay in between. Per germline, CDR1 KGHSH and CDR2 LQKENI. There are 12 residues in the CDR3. For the CDR3, the DNA is TGTGCCAGCTCCTGGGGGGGATCTGAAGCTTTCTTT. Amino acids: CASSWGGSEAFF. Complete variable domain (other parts from reference TRBV18 and TRBJ1-1): NAGVMQNPRHLVRRRGQEARLRCSPMKGHSHVYWYRQLPEEGLKFMVYLQKENIIDESGMPKERFSAEFPKEGPSILRIQQVVRGDSAAYFCASSWGGSEAFFGQGTRLTVV.

This clone appeared once. This chain links TRBV27 with TRBJ1-5; D is uncertain. The V and J ends lost 1 base and 1 base respectively, with 17 bases between them. The CDR3 is 18 amino acids. Germline CDR1 MNHEY, CDR2 SMNVEV (reference sequence). Written as DNA, the CDR3 is TGTGCCAGCAGTTTATTCTCTTCGGGCAGTACGAGCAATCAGCCCCAGCATTTT. The encoded protein is CASSLFSSGSTSNQPQHF.

On this clone itself: Additional DNA sequences in this sample encode the identical CDR3. The rearrangement joins TRBV5-4 to TRBJ1-1; D not resolved. Germline V CDR1 and CDR2: SGHNT, YYREEE (reference sequence). V was clipped by 2 bases and J by 1 base, with 9 bases between them. The CDR3 loop spans 14 amino acids. CDR3 nucleotides: TGTGCCAGCAGCTTTGGGGAGGCGAACACTGAAGCTTTCTTT. This sequence encodes CASSFGEANTEAFF.

This sequence joins TRBV21-1 and TRBJ2-4; the table names TRBD1, a call not compared with the DNA. TRBV21-1 has pseudogene status. The CDR3 spans 13 residues. CDR3 residues: CASSKQQKNIQYF. DNA for the CDR3: TGTGCCAGCAGCAAGCAACAGAAAAACATTCAGTACTTC.

This chain joins TRBV6-6 and TRBJ2-2, with D possibly being TRBD1 (5 bases). This CDR3 comprises 14 residues. Trimming took 0 bases from V and 4 from J, leaving 6 bases between them. The germline V gene has CDR1 MNHNY and CDR2 SVGAGI (reference sequence). This CDR3 is CASSYSTATGELFF. DNA for the CDR3: TGTGCCAGCAGTTACTCGACAGCCACCGGGGAGCTGTTTTTT.

J is TRBJ2-4 and V is TRBV15; TRBD2 aligns across 8 bases. The CDR3 is 17 residues long. V was clipped by 0 bases and J by 4 bases; unmatched bases: 8. CDR1 is LNHNV and CDR2 is YYDKDF in the germline V gene (reference sequence). Here the CDR3 reads CATSRDSPGLEKNIQYF. The CDR3 DNA follows: TGTGCCACCAGCAGAGATAGTCCGGGACTAGAGAAAAACATTCAGTACTTC. The full variable domain, its missing parts supplied by reference TRBV15 and TRBJ2-4, is DAMVIQNPRYQVTQFGKPVTLSCSQTLNHNVMYWYQQKSSQAPKLLFHYYDKDFNNEADTPDNFQSRRPNTSFCFLDIRSPGLGDTAMYLCATSRDSPGLEKNIQYFGAGTRLSVL.

V gene TRBV5-6 combines with J gene TRBJ2-2; tentative D call: TRBD1 (6 bases). V gave up 2 bases and J gave up 13 bases, with 12 bases separating them. The CDR3 is 12 amino acids. Germline V gives CDR1 SGHDT, CDR2 YYEEEE. The CDR3 sequence: CASSLGQLGLFF. CDR3 coding DNA: TGTGCCAGCAGCTTAGGACAGTTAGGGCTGTTTTTT. Drawing the rest from reference TRBV5-6 and TRBJ2-2, the complete variable domain is DAGVTQSPTHLIKTRGQQVTLRCSPKSGHDTVSWYQQALGQGPQFIFQYYEEEERQRGNFPDRFSGHQFPNYSSELNVNALLLGDSALYLCASSLGQLGLFFGEGSRLTVL.

This sequence joins TRBV28 and TRBJ2-5; 8 positions agree with TRBD2. CDR1 MDHEN and CDR2 SYDVKM come from the germline V gene. This CDR3 has 15 residues. The ends lost 8 bases at V and 0 bases at J; junction bases unmatched: 8. The CDR3 protein is CASSFPGGYQETQYF. DNA for the CDR3: TGTGCCAGCTCCTTCCCGGGGGGGTACCAAGAGACCCAGTACTTC.

This rearrangement joins TRBV29-1 to TRBJ2-5; 9 bases are a match to TRBD2. CDR1 is SQVTM and CDR2 is ANQGSEA in the germline V gene. Trimming took 0 bases from V and 5 from J; bases not matched to a gene: 13. There are 17 residues in the CDR3. The CDR3 DNA reads TGCAGCGTTGAAGAGGTGGTAGGGCGGGGGGGCCCGGAGACCCAGTACTTC. Amino acids: CSVEEVVGRGGPETQYF.